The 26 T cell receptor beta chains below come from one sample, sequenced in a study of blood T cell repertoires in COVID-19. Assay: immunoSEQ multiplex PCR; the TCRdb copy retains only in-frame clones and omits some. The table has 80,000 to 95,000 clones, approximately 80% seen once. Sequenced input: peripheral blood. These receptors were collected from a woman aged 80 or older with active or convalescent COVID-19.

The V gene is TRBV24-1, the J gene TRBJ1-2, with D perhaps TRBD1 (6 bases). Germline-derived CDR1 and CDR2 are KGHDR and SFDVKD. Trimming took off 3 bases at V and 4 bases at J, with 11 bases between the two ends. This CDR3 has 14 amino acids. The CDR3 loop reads CATSDTGRIYGYTF. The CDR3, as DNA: TGTGCCACCAGTGATACAGGGCGAATCTATGGCTACACCTTC.

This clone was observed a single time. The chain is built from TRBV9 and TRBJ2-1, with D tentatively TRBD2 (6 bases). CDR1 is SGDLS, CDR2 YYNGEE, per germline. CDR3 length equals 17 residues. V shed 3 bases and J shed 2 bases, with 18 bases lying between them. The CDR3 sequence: CASSGGVSGEPYNEQFF. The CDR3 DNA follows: TGTGCCAGCAGCGGAGGGGTGTCGGGGGAGCCCTACAATGAGCAGTTCTTC.

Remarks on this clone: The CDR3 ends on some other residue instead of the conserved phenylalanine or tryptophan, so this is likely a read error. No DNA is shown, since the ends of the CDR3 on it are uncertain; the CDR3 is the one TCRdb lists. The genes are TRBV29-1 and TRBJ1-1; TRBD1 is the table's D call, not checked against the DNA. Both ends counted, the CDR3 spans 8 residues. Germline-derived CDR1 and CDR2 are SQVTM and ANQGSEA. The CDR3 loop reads CSVDWDRG.

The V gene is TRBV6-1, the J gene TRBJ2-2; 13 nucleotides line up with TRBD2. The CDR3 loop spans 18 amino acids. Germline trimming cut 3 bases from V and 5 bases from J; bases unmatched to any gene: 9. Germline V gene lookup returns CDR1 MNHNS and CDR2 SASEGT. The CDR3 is CASSDNPSTSGRTGELFF. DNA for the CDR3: TGTGCCAGCAGTGATAACCCTTCGACTAGCGGGAGGACCGGGGAGCTGTTTTTT.

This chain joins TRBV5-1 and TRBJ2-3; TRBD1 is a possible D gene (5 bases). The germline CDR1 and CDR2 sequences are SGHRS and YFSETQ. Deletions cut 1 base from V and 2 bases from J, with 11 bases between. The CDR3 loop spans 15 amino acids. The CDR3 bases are TGCGCCAGCAGCTTGAGGGGCTTTGACACAGATACGCAGTATTTT. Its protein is CASSLRGFDTDTQYF.

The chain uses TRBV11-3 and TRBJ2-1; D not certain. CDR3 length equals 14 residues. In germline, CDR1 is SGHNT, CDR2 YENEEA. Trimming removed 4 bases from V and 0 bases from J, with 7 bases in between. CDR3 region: CASSSVSSYNEQFF. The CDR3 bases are TGTGCCAGCAGCTCCGTGAGCTCCTACAATGAGCAGTTCTTC.

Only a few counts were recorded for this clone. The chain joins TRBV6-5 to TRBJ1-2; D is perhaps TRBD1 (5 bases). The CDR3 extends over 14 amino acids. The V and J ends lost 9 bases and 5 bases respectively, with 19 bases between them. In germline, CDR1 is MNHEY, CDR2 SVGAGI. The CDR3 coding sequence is TGTGCCAGTAGAGCCCAGGGTATTCGGTATGGCTACACCTTC. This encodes CASRAQGIRYGYTF.

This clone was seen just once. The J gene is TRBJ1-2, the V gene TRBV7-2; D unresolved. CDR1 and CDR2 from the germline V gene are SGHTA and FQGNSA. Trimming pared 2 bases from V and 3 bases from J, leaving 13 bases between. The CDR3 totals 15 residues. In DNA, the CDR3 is TGTGCCAGCAGCTTAACCGGGGATTCCGACTATGGCTACACCTTC. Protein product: CASSLTGDSDYGYTF.

The CDR3 sequence is CASSEYWGNLEQYF. Written as DNA, the CDR3 is TGTGCCAGCAGTGAATACTGGGGCAATCTCGAGCAGTACTTC. The chain couples TRBV6-1 to TRBJ2-7; tentatively, D is TRBD1 (5 bases). Trimming removed 2 bases at V and 6 bases at J, with 14 bases between. CDR1 and CDR2 (germline): MNHNS, SASEGT. CDR3 size: 14 residues.

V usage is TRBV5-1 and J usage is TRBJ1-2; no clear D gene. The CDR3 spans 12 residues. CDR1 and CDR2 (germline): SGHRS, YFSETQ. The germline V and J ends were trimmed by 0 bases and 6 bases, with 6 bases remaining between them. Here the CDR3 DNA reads TGCGCCAGCAGCTTGGAGGGAGATGGCTACACCTTC. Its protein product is CASSLEGDGYTF.

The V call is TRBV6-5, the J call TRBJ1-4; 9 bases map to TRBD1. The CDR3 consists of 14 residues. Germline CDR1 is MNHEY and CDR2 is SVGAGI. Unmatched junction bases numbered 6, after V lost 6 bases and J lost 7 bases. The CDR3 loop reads CASRRDRVVEKLFF. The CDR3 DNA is TGTGCCAGCAGGCGGGACAGGGTTGTTGAAAAACTGTTTTTT.

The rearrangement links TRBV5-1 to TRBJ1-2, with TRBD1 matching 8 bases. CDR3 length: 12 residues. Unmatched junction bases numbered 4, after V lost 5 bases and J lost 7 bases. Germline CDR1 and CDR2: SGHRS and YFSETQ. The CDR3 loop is CASRQGDGGYTF. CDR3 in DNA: TGCGCCAGCAGACAGGGGGACGGTGGCTACACCTTC.

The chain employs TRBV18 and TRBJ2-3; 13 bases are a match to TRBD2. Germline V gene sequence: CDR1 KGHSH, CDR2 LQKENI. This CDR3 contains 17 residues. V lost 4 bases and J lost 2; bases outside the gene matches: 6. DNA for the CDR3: TGTGCCAGCTCACAAACCGGGACTAGCGGGGACACAGATACGCAGTATTTT. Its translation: CASSQTGTSGDTDTQYF.

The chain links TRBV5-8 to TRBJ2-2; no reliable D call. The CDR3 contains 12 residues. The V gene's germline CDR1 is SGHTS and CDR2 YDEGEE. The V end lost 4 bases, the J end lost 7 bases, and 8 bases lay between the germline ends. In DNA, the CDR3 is TGTGCCAGCAGCCTGGACGGCGGGGAGCTGTTTTTT. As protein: CASSLDGGELFF. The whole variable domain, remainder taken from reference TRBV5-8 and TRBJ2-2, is EAGVTQSPTHLIKTRGQQATLRCSPISGHTSVYWYQQALGLGLQFLLWYDEGEERNRGNFPPRFSGRQFPNYSSELNVNALELEDSALYLCASSLDGGELFFGEGSRLTVL.

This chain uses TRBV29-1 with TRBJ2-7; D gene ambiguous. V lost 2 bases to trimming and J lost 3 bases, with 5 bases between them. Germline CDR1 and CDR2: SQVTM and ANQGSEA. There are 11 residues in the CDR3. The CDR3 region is CSVELSYEQYF. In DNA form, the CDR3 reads TGCAGCGTTGAACTCAGCTACGAGCAGTACTTC.

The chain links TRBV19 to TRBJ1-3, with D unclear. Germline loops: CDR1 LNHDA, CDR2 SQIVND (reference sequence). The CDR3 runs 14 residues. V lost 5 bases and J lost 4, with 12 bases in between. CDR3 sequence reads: CASSLGRLGNTIYF. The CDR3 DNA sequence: TGTGCCAGTAGTCTTGGCAGGCTAGGAAACACCATATATTTT.

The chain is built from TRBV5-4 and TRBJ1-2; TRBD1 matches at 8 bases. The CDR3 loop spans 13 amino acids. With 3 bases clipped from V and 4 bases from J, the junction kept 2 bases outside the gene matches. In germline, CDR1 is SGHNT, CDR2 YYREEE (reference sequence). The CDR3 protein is CASSSTGVYGYTF. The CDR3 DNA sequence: TGTGCCAGCAGCTCGACAGGGGTCTATGGCTACACCTTC.

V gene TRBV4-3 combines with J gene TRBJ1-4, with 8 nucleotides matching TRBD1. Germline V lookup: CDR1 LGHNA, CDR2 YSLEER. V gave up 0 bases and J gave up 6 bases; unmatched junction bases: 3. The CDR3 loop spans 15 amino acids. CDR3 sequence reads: CASSQEGQGHEKLFF. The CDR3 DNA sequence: TGCGCCAGCAGCCAAGAAGGACAGGGTCATGAAAAACTGTTTTTT.

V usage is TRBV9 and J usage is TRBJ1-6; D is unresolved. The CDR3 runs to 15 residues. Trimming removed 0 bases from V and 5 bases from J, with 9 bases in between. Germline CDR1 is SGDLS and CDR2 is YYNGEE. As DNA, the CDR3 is TGTGCCAGCAGCGTAGGAGAAGGAGATAATTCACCCCTCCACTTT. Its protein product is CASSVGEGDNSPLHF.

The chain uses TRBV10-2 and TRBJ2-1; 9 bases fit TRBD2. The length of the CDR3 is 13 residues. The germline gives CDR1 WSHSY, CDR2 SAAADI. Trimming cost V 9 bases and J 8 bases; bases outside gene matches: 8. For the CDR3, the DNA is TGCGCCAGTCTTTGGCGGGAGGGGGATGAGCAGTTCTTC. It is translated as CASLWREGDEQFF.

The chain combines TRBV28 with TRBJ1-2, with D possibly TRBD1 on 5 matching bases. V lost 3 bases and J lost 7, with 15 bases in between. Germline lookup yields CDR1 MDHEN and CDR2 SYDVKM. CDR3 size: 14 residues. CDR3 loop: CASSFSRTIGGYTF. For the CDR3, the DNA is TGTGCCAGCAGTTTTTCGAGGACAATTGGTGGCTACACCTTC.

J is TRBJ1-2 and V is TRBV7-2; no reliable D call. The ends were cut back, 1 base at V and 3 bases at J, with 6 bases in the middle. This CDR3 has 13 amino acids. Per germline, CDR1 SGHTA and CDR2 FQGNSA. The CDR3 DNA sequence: TGTGCCAGCAGCTTAGTAGTTGACTATGGCTACACCTTC. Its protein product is CASSLVVDYGYTF.

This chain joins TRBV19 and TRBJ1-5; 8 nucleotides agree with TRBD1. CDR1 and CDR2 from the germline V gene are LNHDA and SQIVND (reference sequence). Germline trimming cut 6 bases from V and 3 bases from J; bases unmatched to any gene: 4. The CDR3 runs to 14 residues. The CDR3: CASSSTGVNQPQHF. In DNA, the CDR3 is TGTGCCAGTAGCTCGACAGGGGTCAATCAGCCCCAGCATTTT.

CDR3: CASSPTNRDVGAFF. CDR3 bases: TGTGCCAGCTCACCAACGAACAGGGATGTCGGAGCTTTCTTT. J is TRBJ1-1 and V is TRBV18; D perhaps matches TRBD1 (6 bases). CDR1 KGHSH and CDR2 LQKENI come from the germline V gene. The V end was cut by 2 bases, the J end by 10 bases, with 17 bases between. The CDR3 covers 14 residues.

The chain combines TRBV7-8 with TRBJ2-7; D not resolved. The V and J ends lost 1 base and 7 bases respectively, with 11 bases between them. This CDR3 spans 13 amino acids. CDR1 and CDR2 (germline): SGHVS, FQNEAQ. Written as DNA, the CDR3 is TGTGCCAGCAGCTTAGACCTACTGAGTGAGCAGTACTTC. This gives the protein CASSLDLLSEQYF.

This chain's CDR3 is CASSQDTGQPQHF. The CDR3 nucleotides are TGTGCCAGCAGCCAAGATACGGGTCAGCCCCAGCATTTT. V and J are TRBV4-2 and TRBJ1-5; unclear D gene. With 0 bases removed from V and 6 bases from J, the gap between germline ends came to 6 bases. The CDR3 totals 13 residues. Germline loops: CDR1 LGHNA, CDR2 YNFKEQ.